This TCR beta chain was sequenced for a study of T cell changes during pregnancy in multiple sclerosis. Clones were read by immunoSEQ multiplex PCR, and TCRdb kept only the in-frame ones, dropping some. In the table there are some 97,000 clones, roughly 90% of which are singletons. The origin of this receptor is a female donor with multiple sclerosis, enrolled in a pregnancy study. Sequencing was performed on peripheral blood, taken after pregnancy.

The CDR3 DNA reads as TGTGCCAGCAGTTTTCAGGGGTCGCACTATGGCTACACCTTC. The encoded protein is CASSFQGSHYGYTF. J is TRBJ1-2 and V is TRBV27; tentative D call: TRBD1 (6 bases). This CDR3 comprises 14 residues. Germline V gene sequence: CDR1 MNHEY, CDR2 SMNVEV (reference sequence). The V and J ends lost 3 bases and 3 bases respectively, with 11 bases between them.